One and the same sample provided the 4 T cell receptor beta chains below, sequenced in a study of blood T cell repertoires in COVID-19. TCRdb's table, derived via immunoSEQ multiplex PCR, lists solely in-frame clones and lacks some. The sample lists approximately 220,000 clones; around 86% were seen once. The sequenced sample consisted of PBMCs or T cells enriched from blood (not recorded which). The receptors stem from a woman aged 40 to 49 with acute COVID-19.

The CDR3 region has the DNA TGTGCCAGCAGCTTAAGAAGGAGAACCGCCCTCGAGCAGTACTTC. Translated: CASSLRRRTALEQYF. J is TRBJ2-7 and V is TRBV7-3; no clear D. Germline CDR1 and CDR2: SGHTA and FQGTGA. The CDR3 contains 15 residues. V dropped 1 base and J dropped 6 bases, with 16 bases sitting between them.

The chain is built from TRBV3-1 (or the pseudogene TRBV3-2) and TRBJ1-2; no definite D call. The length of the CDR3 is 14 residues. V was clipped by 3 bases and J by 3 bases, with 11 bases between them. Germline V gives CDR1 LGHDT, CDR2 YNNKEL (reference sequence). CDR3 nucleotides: TGTGCCAGCAGCCAGCTAGACGGCTACTATGGCTACACCTTC. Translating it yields CASSQLDGYYGYTF.

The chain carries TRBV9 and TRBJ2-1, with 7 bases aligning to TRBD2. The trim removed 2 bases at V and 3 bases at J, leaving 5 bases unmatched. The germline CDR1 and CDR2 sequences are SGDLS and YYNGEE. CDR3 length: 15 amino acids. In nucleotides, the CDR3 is TGTGCCAGCAGCGTCGGGACTATGATCTACAATGAGCAGTTCTTC. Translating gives CASSVGTMIYNEQFF.

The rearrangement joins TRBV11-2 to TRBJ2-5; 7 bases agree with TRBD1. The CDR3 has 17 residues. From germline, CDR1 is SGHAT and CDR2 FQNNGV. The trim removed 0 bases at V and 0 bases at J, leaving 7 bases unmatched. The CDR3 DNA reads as TGTGCCAGCAGCTTAGATCTAGCCGGGACAGACCAAGAGACCCAGTACTTC. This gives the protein CASSLDLAGTDQETQYF.